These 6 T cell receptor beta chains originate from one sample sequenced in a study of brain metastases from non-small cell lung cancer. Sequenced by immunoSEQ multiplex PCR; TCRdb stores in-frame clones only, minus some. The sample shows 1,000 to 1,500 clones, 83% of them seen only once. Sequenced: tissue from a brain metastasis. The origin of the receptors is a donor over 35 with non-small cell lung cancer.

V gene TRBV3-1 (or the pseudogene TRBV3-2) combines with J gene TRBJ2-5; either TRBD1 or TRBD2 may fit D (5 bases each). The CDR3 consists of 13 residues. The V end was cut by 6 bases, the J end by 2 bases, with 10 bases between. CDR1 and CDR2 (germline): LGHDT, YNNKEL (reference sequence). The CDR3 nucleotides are TGTGCCAGCAGGGGGGTCAGACAAGAGACCCAGTACTTC. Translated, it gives CASRGVRQETQYF.

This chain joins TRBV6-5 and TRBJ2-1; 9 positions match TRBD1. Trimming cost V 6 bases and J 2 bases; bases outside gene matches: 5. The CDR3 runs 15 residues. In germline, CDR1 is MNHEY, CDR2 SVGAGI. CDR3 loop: CASSPGTGTYNEQFF. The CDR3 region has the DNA TGTGCCAGCAGCCCCGGGACAGGGACCTACAATGAGCAGTTCTTC.

The CDR3 bases are TGTGCCAGCAGTTTAGGCAAGGCGGACGAGCAGTACTTC. As protein: CASSLGKADEQYF. The chain joins TRBV28 to TRBJ2-7; no firm D call. Per the germline V gene, CDR1 is MDHEN and CDR2 is SYDVKM. The ends were cut back, 2 bases at V and 5 bases at J, with 10 bases in the middle. CDR3 size: 13 residues.

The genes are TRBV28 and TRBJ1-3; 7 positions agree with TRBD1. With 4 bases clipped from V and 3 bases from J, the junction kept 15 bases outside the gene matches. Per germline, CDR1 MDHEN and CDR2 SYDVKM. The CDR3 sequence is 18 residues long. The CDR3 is CASSYKPHRDSLGNTIYF. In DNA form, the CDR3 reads TGTGCCAGCAGTTACAAACCACACCGGGACAGCCTTGGAAACACCATATATTTT.

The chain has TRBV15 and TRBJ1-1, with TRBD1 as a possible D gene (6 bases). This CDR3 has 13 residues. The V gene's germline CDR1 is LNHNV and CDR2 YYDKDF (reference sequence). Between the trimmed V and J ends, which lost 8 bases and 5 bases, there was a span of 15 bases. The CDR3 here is CATCLGGRTEAFF. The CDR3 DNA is TGTGCCACCTGCCTAGGGGGACGGACTGAAGCTTTCTTT.

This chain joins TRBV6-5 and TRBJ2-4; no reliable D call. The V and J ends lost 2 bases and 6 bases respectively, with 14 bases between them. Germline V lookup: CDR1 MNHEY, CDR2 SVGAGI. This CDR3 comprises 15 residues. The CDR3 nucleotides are TGTGCCAGCAGTTACGATAAGGGTATGGGAAACATTCAGTACTTC. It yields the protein CASSYDKGMGNIQYF.